This TCR beta chain comes out of a study of blood T cell repertoires in COVID-19 (dated by TCRdb to between 2020 and 2021). About the study as a whole: Samples from collaborators originated in the United States, Italy and Spain and spanned both the acute and convalescent phases of COVID-19. Subjects who had been exposed to COVID-19, were actively infected with it, or had recovered from it provided the deeply sampled blood TCRbeta repertoires that made up the dataset. The samples were drawn from two sources: the first 160 participants of the ongoing ImmuneRACE study, and 1,200 or so subjects contributed by 6 global collaborators. Sample metadata almost always included a de-identified subject ID, COVID-19 status, age in years and sex. Where available, HLA class I and class II types were obtained from metadata supplied by the sample provider rather than from assay-based typing. The material from the prospective study consisted of cDNA or gDNA derived from T cells, B-cell-depleted T cells, or PBMCs. The repertoires were released in a freely available public database intended as a resource for research on the immune response to SARS-CoV-2. Overall study results and their limits: Clinical and demographic metadata were provided uncurated, with the amount varying by source and participant.

With regard to this clone: Its specific antigen is unknown. Base qualities are not recorded, but no much larger clone differs from it by a single base.

CDR1 and CDR2 are read off the germline V gene as LGHNA and YSLEER. The CDR3 contains 13 residues, cysteine and phenylalanine counted. Only the CDR3 part of the read is kept: 39 bases, read in frame from the first base. The germline ends are 15 bases apart after V is trimmed by 0 bases and J by 12 bases. The immunoSEQ Assay, a bias-controlled multiplex PCR, was used to amplify TCRbeta CDR3 regions from genomic DNA. The authors processed their data as follows. Within the assay, amplification of reference gene primers was used to estimate how many nucleated cells each sample contained. To quantify the absolute abundance of each unique TCRbeta CDR3 rearrangement, sequence reads were collapsed and filtered. Productive Simpson clonality was computed per sample as the square root of Simpson's diversity index over productive rearrangements. Entries here come from immuneACCESS through TCRdb and include only in-frame sequences with V and J called. Some clones fail to appear in such tables; in the studies checked, an unresolved V gene covers under half of the shortfall, and the cause of the remainder is unknown. From that table come the V and J calls and clone size; the DNA was used to work out D and trimming. This sample is represented by about 310,000 clones; approximately 87% of them were singletons. The top ten constitute 7.8% of the sample.

A second Seattle source provided samples from volunteer blood donors who had recovered from COVID-19. Collaborating institutions collected whole blood in K2EDTA tubes following their own protocols. For TCRbeta analysis, collaborators shipped samples as frozen whole blood, isolated PBMCs, or DNA extracted from either of those sample types. The chain is made from TRBV4-3 and TRBJ2-7; no D gene call is confident. Sequencing used peripheral blood. The clonotype originates from a woman aged 50 to 60 who had recovered from COVID-19. The DNA sequence is TGCGCCAGCAGCCAAGATGTAGGCGGAGCCCCGTACTTC. This yields the protein CASSQDVGGAPYF.